These 30 T cell receptor beta chains originate from one sample sequenced in a study of blood T cells in healthy people across ages. It was with a sample-barcoded 5' primer and a J-beta primer mix that a second PCR of roughly 7 to 12 cycles was run. Each CDR3 protein gets one entry after TCRdb re-called the 5' RACE reads with MiXCR. Among approximately 1.5 million distinct CDR3 sequences listed, under 55% were seen once. The specimen sequenced was blood. The source of these receptors is a woman between 18 and 29 years old in good health.

V is TRBV25-1 and J is TRBJ2-7, with 7 bases fitting TRBD2. Germline CDR1 is MGHDK and CDR2 is SYGVNS. The CDR3 runs 13 residues. The V segment lost 3 bases and the J segment 2 bases; nucleotides outside the gene matches: 1. This chain's CDR3 is CASSEGLTYEQYF. The CDR3, as DNA: TGTGCCAGCAGTGAGGGACTAACCTACGAGCAGTACTTC.

The rearrangement uses TRBV6-1 and TRBJ1-5; perhaps TRBD1 as D (6 bases). This CDR3 spans 15 amino acids. Germline loops: CDR1 MNHNS, CDR2 SASEGT. V gave up 3 bases and J gave up 4 bases, with 13 bases separating them. The DNA for the CDR3 is TGTGCCAGCAGTGAGGATACAGGGTGGAATCAGCCCCAGCATTTT. Translation gives CASSEDTGWNQPQHF.

A single count supports this clonotype. The V gene is TRBV27, the J gene TRBJ1-2; D not certain. The V gene lost 4 bases and the J gene lost 3 bases, with 9 bases spanning the gap. Germline lookup yields CDR1 MNHEY and CDR2 SMNVEV (reference sequence). This CDR3 region has 13 residues. DNA for the CDR3: TGTGCCAGCAGTTGGGGTGCATACTATGGCTACACCTTC. As protein: CASSWGAYYGYTF.

This clonotype has just a few counts. The chain uses TRBV6-5 and TRBJ2-7; perhaps D is TRBD1 or TRBD2 (5 bases each). With the DNA end fitting TRBJ2-5 better, the J assignment may be wrong. This CDR3 is 15 amino acids long. Germline CDR1 and CDR2: MNHEY and SVGAGI. The chain's CDR3 is CASSYNPGQRETQYF. The CDR3 DNA reads as TGTGCCAGCAGTTATAACCCGGGGCAAAGAGAGACCCAGTACTTC.

This clonotype was observed once. V usage is TRBV5-1 and J usage is TRBJ1-1; unclear D gene. V lost 1 base, J lost 1 base, and 11 bases lay in between. Germline CDR1 reads SGHRS; CDR2 reads YFSETQ. The CDR3 has 15 amino acids. The CDR3 DNA sequence: TGCGCCAGCAGCTTGCGTCCGCTCCGGAACACTGAAGCTTTCTTT. Translation gives CASSLRPLRNTEAFF.

The chain couples TRBV20-1 to TRBJ2-1; 7 bases fit TRBD2. J gave up 3 bases and V 2 bases, and 13 bases lay outside the gene matches. The CDR3 has 17 residues. Germline V gene data show CDR1 as DFQATT and CDR2 as SNEGSKA (reference sequence). In nucleotides, the CDR3 is TGCAGTGCTAGAACTAGCGCCCACATGAAAAACTACAATGAGCAGTTCTTC. Protein product: CSARTSAHMKNYNEQFF.

Ten or more counts support this clonotype. The J gene is TRBJ2-7, the V gene TRBV11-2; TRBD2 matches at 7 bases. Unmatched junction bases numbered 2, after V lost 3 bases and J lost 0 bases. CDR1 is SGHAT and CDR2 is FQNNGV in the germline V gene. This CDR3 spans 14 amino acids. The CDR3 sequence: CASSFSGNSYEQYF. The DNA for the CDR3 is TGTGCCAGCAGCTTCAGCGGGAACTCCTACGAGCAGTACTTC.

The V call is TRBV5-1, the J call TRBJ2-2; D unclear. Germline V CDR1 and CDR2: SGHRS, YFSETQ. The CDR3 extends over 16 amino acids. Trimming took 4 bases from V and 4 from J, leaving 17 bases between them. CDR3 nucleotide sequence: TGCGCCAGCAGCGAAGTGGGCTTGGGTTCCACCGGGGAGCTGTTTTTT. The encoded protein is CASSEVGLGSTGELFF.

This rearrangement joins TRBV12-3 or TRBV12-4 to TRBJ2-4; TRBD2 is a possible D gene (5 bases). This CDR3 is 13 amino acids long. With 7 bases removed from V and 0 bases from J, the gap between germline ends came to 7 bases. CDR3 bases: TGTGCCAGCACCCGGGGAGCCAAAAACATTCAGTACTTC. This encodes CASTRGAKNIQYF.

As regards this clonotype: Given a much more abundant clone one base away, this may be a read error. J is TRBJ2-1 and V is TRBV6-6; 8 nucleotides align to TRBD1. This CDR3 is built from 14 residues. From germline, CDR1 is MNHNY and CDR2 SVGAGI (reference sequence). CDR3 residues: CTSSAGQEGNEQFF. In DNA, the CDR3 is TGTACCAGCAGTGCGGGACAGGAAGGGAATGAGCAGTTCTTC.

The rearrangement links TRBV14 to TRBJ2-1, with D unclear. V dropped 0 bases and J dropped 12 bases, with 9 bases sitting between them. This CDR3 is 12 amino acids long. Germline V gene lookup returns CDR1 SGHDN and CDR2 FVKESK. The CDR3 coding sequence is TGTGCCAGCAGCCAAGAGGCATTCGGGCAGTTCTTC. It codes for CASSQEAFGQFF.

The chain employs TRBV24-1 and TRBJ1-2; TRBD1 is a possible D gene (5 bases). CDR3 length: 15 amino acids. The germline V gene has CDR1 KGHDR and CDR2 SFDVKD. Trimming cost V 4 bases and J 5 bases, with 16 bases left between them. The CDR3 here is CATSDPTSTEYGYTF. In DNA, the CDR3 is TGTGCCACCAGTGACCCCACCTCGACAGAATATGGCTACACCTTC.

This clonotype appeared a few times. The chain combines TRBV20-1 with TRBJ2-1; D perhaps matches TRBD1 (6 bases). CDR1 DFQATT and CDR2 SNEGSKA come from the germline V gene (reference sequence). V was pared by 5 bases and J by 4 bases, with 12 bases between. The CDR3 contains 13 residues. CDR3 sequence: CSAPGVQYNEQFF. CDR3 bases: TGCAGTGCTCCAGGGGTGCAGTACAATGAGCAGTTCTTC.

This clonotype was recorded once. This chain links TRBV6-2 or TRBV6-3 with TRBJ2-5, with D unclear. Germline V gene lookup returns CDR1 MNHEY and CDR2 SVGEGT. The ends were cut back, 6 bases at V and 1 base at J, with 15 bases in the middle. The CDR3 loop spans 15 amino acids. The CDR3 spells CASRRLLSLQETQYF. CDR3 sequence (DNA): TGTGCCAGCAGGCGACTGCTGAGCCTCCAAGAGACCCAGTACTTC.

This clonotype came up many times. The J gene is TRBJ2-3, the V gene TRBV29-1, with D unclear. Germline loops: CDR1 SQVTM, CDR2 ANQGSEA. Trimming removed 8 bases at V and 2 bases at J, with 14 bases between. This CDR3 spans 13 amino acids. The CDR3 DNA sequence: TGCAGCCTACGATCCGGCCCCACAGATACGCAGTATTTT. Protein product: CSLRSGPTDTQYF.

In this sample, this clonotype turned up many times. This chain joins TRBV6-6 and TRBJ1-5; 7 bases match TRBD1. J lost 3 bases, V lost 8 bases, and 4 bases had no gene match. The CDR3 is 13 residues long. CDR1 and CDR2 (germline): MNHNY, SVGAGI (reference sequence). CDR3 coding DNA: TGTGCCAGCTCGACAGGGCCCAATCAGCCCCAGCATTTT. This translates into CASSTGPNQPQHF.

The J gene is TRBJ1-2, the V gene TRBV7-2; the match to TRBD1 covers 9 bases. J was trimmed by 8 bases and V by 2 bases; bases with no gene match: 12. The CDR3 runs 16 residues. From germline, CDR1 is SGHTA and CDR2 FQGNSA. The CDR3 DNA reads TGTGCCAGCAGCTTACCTCCACCGACAGGGGGTTTGGGCTACACCTTC. It translates to CASSLPPPTGGLGYTF.

The CDR3 DNA reads TGTGCCGTCCCCTTCGGGGGTATTTTACATGGGGACAGGGGAGAGACCCAGTACTTC. This translates into CAVPFGGILHGDRGETQYF. V usage is TRBV5-5 and J usage is TRBJ2-5; 10 positions match TRBD1. The CDR3 has 19 residues. Germline V lookup: CDR1 SGHKS, CDR2 YYEKEE (reference sequence). The V and J ends lost 10 bases and 4 bases, in that order; junction bases with no gene match: 25.

This clonotype was picked up a small number of times. The chain has TRBV5-6 and TRBJ2-5; 11 bases agree with TRBD2. Per the germline V gene, CDR1 is SGHDT and CDR2 is YYEEEE. The CDR3 is made up of 15 amino acids. V was pared by 0 bases and J by 5 bases, with 3 bases of the junction left unmatched. Here the CDR3 DNA reads TGTGCCAGCAGCTTGGCGACTAGCGGGGATGAGACCCAGTACTTC. Its protein product is CASSLATSGDETQYF.

This clonotype was seen a few times. V and J are TRBV14 and TRBJ1-2, with a tentative D call TRBD1 (5 bases). Trimming pared 5 bases from V and 10 bases from J, leaving 14 bases between. The CDR3 totals 12 residues. Germline V CDR1 and CDR2: SGHDN, FVKESK. CDR3 region: CASSSLTAHYTF. The DNA for the CDR3 is TGTGCCAGCAGCTCCCTGACAGCCCACTACACCTTC.

There are a few counts of this clonotype. This sequence joins TRBV6-2 or TRBV6-3 and TRBJ2-3; TRBD2 matches 9 bases. The V segment lost 6 bases and the J segment 2 bases; nucleotides outside the gene matches: 6. The CDR3 has 15 residues. Germline V lookup: CDR1 MNHEY, CDR2 SVGEGT. This CDR3 reads CASSPSGRNTDTQYF. In nucleotides, the CDR3 is TGTGCCAGCAGCCCCAGCGGGAGGAACACAGATACGCAGTATTTT.

The V gene is TRBV5-1, the J gene TRBJ2-7; 9 positions match TRBD1. The J call is in doubt because the DNA end fits TRBJ2-5 better. Germline V CDR1 and CDR2: SGHRS, YFSETQ. The CDR3 covers 14 residues. In nucleotides, the CDR3 is TGCGCCAGCAGCCCCTCGGACAGGGGTGAGACCCAGTACTTC. Its protein is CASSPSDRGETQYF.

This rearrangement joins TRBV6-5 to TRBJ2-7; 10 nucleotides match TRBD2. J gave up 0 bases and V 0 bases, and 8 bases lay outside the gene matches. The CDR3 runs to 18 residues. The germline V gene has CDR1 MNHEY and CDR2 SVGAGI. CDR3 sequence: CASSYSMPIAGGSYEQYF. CDR3 in DNA: TGTGCCAGCAGTTACTCAATGCCCATAGCGGGGGGCTCCTACGAGCAGTACTTC.

This clonotype was seen a few times. The chain joins TRBV7-9 to TRBJ2-3; D perhaps matches TRBD1 (6 bases). The CDR3 is 14 amino acids. Germline values: CDR1 SEHNR, CDR2 FQNEAQ (reference sequence). The ends were cut back, 11 bases at V and 3 bases at J, with 18 bases in the middle. The CDR3 spells CAATRTASTDTQYF. DNA for the CDR3: TGTGCCGCCACCCGGACAGCTTCGACAGATACGCAGTATTTT.

The chain carries TRBV7-2 and TRBJ2-2; 7 bases map to TRBD1. Trimming removed 5 bases from V and 2 bases from J; junction bases left unmatched: 14. CDR1 and CDR2 from the germline V gene are SGHTA and FQGNSA. CDR3 length equals 18 residues. This CDR3 is CASSLSADRLHNTGELFF. The CDR3 DNA sequence: TGTGCCAGCAGCCTATCCGCGGACAGGCTTCATAACACCGGGGAGCTGTTTTTT.

Ten or more counts support this clonotype. J is TRBJ2-3 and V is TRBV6-2 or TRBV6-3; D is unresolved. Trimming shortened V by 8 bases and J by 1 base, and 13 bases separated the two germline ends. From germline, CDR1 is MNHEY and CDR2 SVGEGT. This CDR3 contains 14 residues. The CDR3 coding sequence is TGTGCCAGCCGCAGTGGTGGCGGCACAGATACGCAGTATTTT. Residues: CASRSGGGTDTQYF.

To note about this clonotype: Germline is not matched at one junction end, which may reflect a read error. The rearrangement links TRBV24-1 to TRBJ2-3; TRBD2 agrees at 10 bases. Germline lookup yields CDR1 KGHDR and CDR2 SFDVKD. The CDR3 has 18 amino acids. CDR3 DNA: TGTACCACCAGTGACTTCCCGCCTAGCGGGAGTGGCGCAGATACGCAGTATTTT. It codes for CTTSDFPPSGSGADTQYF.

This clonotype occurred a few times. The chain is built from TRBV4-1 and TRBJ2-7, with D perhaps matching TRBD1 or TRBD2 (5 bases each). The CDR3 is made up of 16 amino acids. Germline lookup yields CDR1 MGHRA and CDR2 YSYEKL. The ends were cut back, 0 bases at V and 4 bases at J, with 16 bases in the middle. The CDR3 nucleotides are TGCGCCAGCAGCCAAGAACTCCCTAGGGGCGGGTACGAGCAGTACTTC. Protein product: CASSQELPRGGYEQYF.

This clonotype has only a few counts. CDR3 DNA sequence: TGTGCCAGCAGCTTATTAGCGCCCCCCGAGCAGTACTTC. It encodes CASSLLAPPEQYF. This chain connects TRBV7-2 to TRBJ2-7; tentative D call: TRBD2 (5 bases). The CDR3 is 13 residues long. The V and J ends lost 2 bases and 6 bases respectively, with 11 bases between them. Per germline, CDR1 SGHTA and CDR2 FQGNSA. Filled out from reference TRBV7-2 and TRBJ2-7, the complete variable domain reads GAGVSQSPSNKVTEKGKDVELRCDPISGHTALYWYRQSLGQGLEFLIYFQGNSAPDKSGLPSDRFSAERTGGSVSTLTIQRTQQEDSAVYLCASSLLAPPEQYFGPGTRLTVT.

This rearrangement joins TRBV4-1 to TRBJ1-4; D remains unclear. The CDR3 contains 15 residues. Germline V gene data show CDR1 as MGHRA and CDR2 as YSYEKL. The V gene lost 2 bases and the J gene lost 7 bases, with 14 bases spanning the gap. CDR3 residues: CASSQLVDLGEKLFF. Here the CDR3 DNA reads TGCGCCAGCAGCCAACTCGTGGATTTGGGTGAAAAACTGTTTTTT.